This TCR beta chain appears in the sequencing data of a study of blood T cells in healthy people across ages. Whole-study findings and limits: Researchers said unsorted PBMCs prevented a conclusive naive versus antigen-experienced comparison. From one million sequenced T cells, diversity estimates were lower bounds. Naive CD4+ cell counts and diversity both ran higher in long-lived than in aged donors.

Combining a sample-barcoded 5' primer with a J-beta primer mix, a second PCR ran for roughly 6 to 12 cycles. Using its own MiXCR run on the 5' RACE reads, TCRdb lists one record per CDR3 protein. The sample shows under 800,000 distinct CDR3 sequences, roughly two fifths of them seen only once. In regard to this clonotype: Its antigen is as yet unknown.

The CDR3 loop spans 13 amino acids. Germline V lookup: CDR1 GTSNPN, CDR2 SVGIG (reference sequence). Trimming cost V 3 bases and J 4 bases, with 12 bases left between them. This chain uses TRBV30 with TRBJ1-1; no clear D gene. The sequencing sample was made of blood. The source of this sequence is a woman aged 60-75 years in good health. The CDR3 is CAWRPDFVTEAFF. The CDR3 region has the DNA TGTGCCTGGAGGCCCGACTTTGTCACTGAAGCTTTCTTT.